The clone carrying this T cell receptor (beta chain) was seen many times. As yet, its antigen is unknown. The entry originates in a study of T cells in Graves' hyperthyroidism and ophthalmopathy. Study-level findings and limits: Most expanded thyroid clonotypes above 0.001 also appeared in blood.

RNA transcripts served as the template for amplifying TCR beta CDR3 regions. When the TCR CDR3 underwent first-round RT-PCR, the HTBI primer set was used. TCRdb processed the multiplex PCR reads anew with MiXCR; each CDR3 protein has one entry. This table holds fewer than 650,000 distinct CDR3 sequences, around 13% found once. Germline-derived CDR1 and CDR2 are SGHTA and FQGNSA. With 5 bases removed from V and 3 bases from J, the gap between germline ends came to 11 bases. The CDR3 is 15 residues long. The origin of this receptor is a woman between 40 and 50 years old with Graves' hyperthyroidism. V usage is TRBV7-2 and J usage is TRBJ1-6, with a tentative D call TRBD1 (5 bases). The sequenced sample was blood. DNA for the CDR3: TGTGCCAGCAGCCGGGACGTCAACTATAATTCACCCCTCCACTTT. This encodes CASSRDVNYNSPLHF.